The 26 T cell receptor beta chains below come from one sample, sequenced in a study of blood T cell repertoires in COVID-19. Method: immunoSEQ multiplex PCR; TCRdb's copy keeps in-frame clones and lacks some. The sample holds roughly 160,000 clones; around 90% are singletons and the top ten take about a quarter. The source material was peripheral blood. The source is a man between 60 and 75 years old with acute or convalescent COVID-19.

This chain uses TRBV6-5 with TRBJ1-1; D gene unclear. This CDR3 has 13 residues. In germline, CDR1 is MNHEY, CDR2 SVGAGI. V shed 0 bases and J shed 6 bases, with 8 bases lying between them. The chain's CDR3 is CASSYSSPAEAFF. CDR3 sequence (DNA): TGTGCCAGCAGTTACTCATCCCCGGCTGAAGCTTTCTTT.

The rearrangement joins TRBV18 to TRBJ1-1, with 8 bases lining up with TRBD1. The trim removed 6 bases at V and 1 base at J, leaving 4 bases unmatched. In germline, CDR1 is KGHSH, CDR2 LQKENI. The CDR3 spans 14 residues. The CDR3 coding sequence is TGTGCCAGCTCGGCCGGGACAGGGAACACTGAAGCTTTCTTT. Amino acids: CASSAGTGNTEAFF.

This chain uses TRBV7-3 with TRBJ1-2; TRBD1 matches 8 bases. This CDR3 has 13 amino acids. The germline gives CDR1 SGHTA, CDR2 FQGTGA. J gave up 8 bases and V 2 bases, and 4 bases lay outside the gene matches. As DNA, the CDR3 is TGTGCCAGCAGCTTACAGGGGGCGGAGGGCTACACCTTC. Translated: CASSLQGAEGYTF.

The sample holds a few counts of this clone. The chain uses TRBV19 and TRBJ2-7; 9 positions match TRBD1. The CDR3 loop spans 14 amino acids. From germline, CDR1 is LNHDA and CDR2 SQIVND (reference sequence). Germline trimming cut 5 bases from V and 2 bases from J; bases unmatched to any gene: 4. Written as DNA, the CDR3 is TGTGCCAGTAGTTTGACAGGGGGAACCTACGAGCAGTACTTC. Translated, it gives CASSLTGGTYEQYF.

The V call is TRBV21-1, the J call TRBJ1-6. TRBV21-1 is a pseudogene. The CDR3 spans 19 residues. The CDR3 nucleotides are TGTGCCAGCAGCATTTACCGACCGGGGGGGTTGTCCTATAATTCACCCCTCCACTTT. Amino acid sequence: CASSIYRPGGLSYNSPLHF.

This clone has just one count. This chain links TRBV18 with TRBJ1-4; the D gene is possibly TRBD1 (5 bases). The germline gives CDR1 KGHSH, CDR2 LQKENI. V lost 2 bases and J 0 bases, leaving 10 bases between the germline ends. CDR3 length: 16 amino acids. The CDR3 is CASSPDSFATNEKLFF. The CDR3 bases are TGTGCCAGCTCACCAGACAGTTTTGCAACTAATGAAAAACTGTTTTTT.

The chain is built from TRBV2 and TRBJ1-2, with 8 nucleotides matching TRBD1. This CDR3 has 14 residues. Germline V CDR1 and CDR2: SNHLY, FYNNEI. V gave up 6 bases and J gave up 4 bases; unmatched junction bases: 7. CDR3 bases: TGTGCCAGCAGGGCGGACAGGGAAGGCTATGGCTACACCTTC. Protein product: CASRADREGYGYTF. The full variable domain, with the rest looked up from reference TRBV2 and TRBJ1-2, is EPEVTQTPSHQVTQMGQEVILRCVPISNHLYFYWYRQILGQKVEFLVSFYNNEISEKSEIFDDQFSVERPDGSNFTLKIRSTKLEDSAMYFCASRADREGYGYTFGSGTRLTVV.

The gene calls are TRBV6-5 and TRBJ2-7, with 9 bases fitting TRBD1. This CDR3 comprises 13 residues. Germline V CDR1 and CDR2: MNHEY, SVGAGI. The V gene end was trimmed by 5 bases and the J gene end by 6 bases; junction bases not matched to a gene: 5. CDR3 residues: CASSRGTGSEQYF. CDR3 bases: TGTGCCAGCAGTCGGGGGACAGGGAGCGAGCAGTACTTC.

The genes are TRBV29-1 and TRBJ2-7, with 7 bases aligning to TRBD1. Germline trimming cut 3 bases from V and 3 bases from J; bases unmatched to any gene: 5. The CDR3 has 13 amino acids. The germline gives CDR1 SQVTM, CDR2 ANQGSEA. The CDR3 spells CSVETGKGYEQYF. In nucleotides, the CDR3 is TGCAGCGTTGAGACAGGGAAGGGCTACGAGCAGTACTTC.

The V call is TRBV7-3, the J call TRBJ2-3, with 9 bases matching TRBD2. Trimming removed 2 bases from V and 2 bases from J; junction bases left unmatched: 2. The CDR3 totals 15 residues. Germline CDR1 and CDR2: SGHTA and FQGTGA. In DNA, the CDR3 is TGTGCCAGCAGCTTAGGCGGGGGGGTCACAGATACGCAGTATTTT. Translated, it gives CASSLGGGVTDTQYF.

J is TRBJ2-1 and V is TRBV30; 11 nucleotides line up with TRBD2. Germline-derived CDR1 and CDR2 are GTSNPN and SVGIG (reference sequence). Trimming took 5 bases from V and 6 from J; bases not matched to a gene: 3. The CDR3 is made up of 13 amino acids. The CDR3 region is CAWASGGPNEQFF. The CDR3 nucleotides are TGTGCCTGGGCTAGCGGGGGGCCCAATGAGCAGTTCTTC.

The CDR3 DNA is TGTGCCAGCAGCTTTGGCGGGGAGAACACTGAAGCTTTCTTT. The encoded protein is CASSFGGENTEAFF. The chain employs TRBV7-9 and TRBJ1-1; D not certain. V was shortened by 3 bases and J by 1 base, with 9 bases between the two germline ends. Germline CDR1 is SEHNR and CDR2 is FQNEAQ (reference sequence). CDR3 length equals 14 residues.

This chain links TRBV24-1 with TRBJ2-7; D is uncertain. The germline V and J ends were trimmed by 5 bases and 7 bases, with 14 bases remaining between them. The CDR3 is 13 amino acids. Germline V lookup: CDR1 KGHDR, CDR2 SFDVKD. DNA for the CDR3: TGTGCCACCAGTGTTGACTTCTCCCTGGAGCAGTACTTC. This translates into CATSVDFSLEQYF.

This clone was recorded only once. The CDR3 sequence: CASSTRDRGFKLFF. CDR3 in DNA: TGCGCCAGCAGCACCCGGGACAGGGGTTTCAAGCTGTTTTTT. The V and J genes are TRBV5-1 and TRBJ2-2; TRBD1 agrees at 10 bases. Germline V gene data show CDR1 as SGHRS and CDR2 as YFSETQ. The trim removed 4 bases at V and 12 bases at J, leaving 9 bases unmatched. The CDR3 spans 14 residues.

V usage is TRBV7-2 and J usage is TRBJ1-2, with 8 bases matching TRBD1. Germline assignment: CDR1 SGHTA and CDR2 FQGNSA. This CDR3 spans 15 amino acids. The V and J ends lost 1 base and 7 bases, in that order; junction bases with no gene match: 8. DNA of the CDR3: TGTGCCAGCAGCTTAGGAGGGCAGGGGGCGGTTGGCTACACCTTC. This gives the protein CASSLGGQGAVGYTF.

The chain joins TRBV19 to TRBJ1-5; D remains ambiguous. Germline V gene lookup returns CDR1 LNHDA and CDR2 SQIVND (reference sequence). Deletions cut 5 bases from V and 0 bases from J, with 11 bases between. The CDR3 extends over 15 amino acids. The chain's CDR3 is CASSFQDFSNQPQHF. The DNA of the CDR3 is TGTGCCAGTAGTTTCCAGGACTTTAGCAATCAGCCCCAGCATTTT.

The chain is built from TRBV5-1 and TRBJ2-3; TRBD1 matches 7 bases. Germline-derived CDR1 and CDR2 are SGHRS and YFSETQ. This CDR3 is built from 15 residues. Germline trimming cut 3 bases from V and 1 base from J; bases unmatched to any gene: 5. Here the CDR3 reads CASSSGQAGTDTQYF. The CDR3 DNA reads TGCGCCAGCAGCTCCGGACAGGCCGGCACAGATACGCAGTATTTT. Full variable domain (rest looked up from reference TRBV5-1 and TRBJ2-3): KAGVTQTPRYLIKTRGQQVTLSCSPISGHRSVSWYQQTPGQGLQFLFEYFSETQRNKGNFPGRFSGRQFSNSRSEMNVSTLELGDSALYLCASSSGQAGTDTQYFGPGTRLTVL.

The J gene is TRBJ1-1, the V gene TRBV19; TRBD1 matches 9 bases. This CDR3 contains 16 residues. Trimming at V came to 5 bases and at J to 0 bases, leaving 7 bases not matched to a gene. Germline CDR1 and CDR2: LNHDA and SQIVND (reference sequence). The DNA for the CDR3 is TGTGCCAGTAGTCCGGGACAGGGCCTACTGAACACTGAAGCTTTCTTT. Translation: CASSPGQGLLNTEAFF. Filled out from reference TRBV19 and TRBJ1-1, the complete variable domain reads DGGITQSPKYLFRKEGQNVTLSCEQNLNHDAMYWYRQDPGQGLRLIYYSQIVNDFQKGDIAEGYSVSREKKESFPLTVTSAQKNPTAFYLCASSPGQGLLNTEAFFGQGTRLTVV.

This clone has only one observation. This chain connects TRBV3-1 (or the pseudogene TRBV3-2) to TRBJ1-6; tentatively, D is TRBD1 (5 bases). The V end was cut by 7 bases, the J end by 7 bases, with 20 bases between. CDR3 length: 16 residues. Germline CDR1 is LGHDT and CDR2 is YNNKEL (reference sequence). As DNA, the CDR3 is TGTGCCAGCAACCTCCGGGCCCCCCGGGGGAATTCACCCCTCCACTTT. It specifies CASNLRAPRGNSPLHF.

Written as DNA, the CDR3 is TGTGCCAGCAGTTTAGCGGAGACCCAGTACTTC. This codes for CASSLAETQYF. The chain couples TRBV6-2 or TRBV6-3 to TRBJ2-5; D perhaps matches TRBD2 (5 bases). Germline CDR1 MNHEY, CDR2 SVGEGT. There are 11 residues in the CDR3. V was trimmed by 4 bases and J by 5 bases, leaving 5 bases between them.

The chain links TRBV4-3 to TRBJ2-3, with 7 bases matching TRBD1. The CDR3 covers 16 residues. CDR1 and CDR2 (germline): LGHNA, YSLEER. With V trimmed by 1 base and J by 2 bases, 6 bases remained unmatched. CDR3 residues: CASSQGLTGNTDTQYF. The CDR3 region has the DNA TGCGCCAGCAGCCAAGGATTGACAGGGAACACAGATACGCAGTATTTT.

The genes are TRBV19 and TRBJ2-7; 7 nucleotides align to TRBD2. The trim removed 5 bases at V and 2 bases at J, leaving 9 bases unmatched. Germline CDR1 reads LNHDA; CDR2 reads SQIVND (reference sequence). The CDR3 length is 15 residues. CDR3 sequence reads: CASSQRERGTYEQYF. DNA of the CDR3: TGTGCCAGTAGTCAGCGGGAAAGGGGAACCTACGAGCAGTACTTC.

V usage is TRBV10-3 and J usage is TRBJ1-1, with a possible D match to TRBD1 (6 bases). Trimming removed 11 bases from V and 3 bases from J, with 16 bases in between. Germline V lookup: CDR1 ENHRY, CDR2 SYGVKD. This CDR3 region has 13 residues. The CDR3 here is CAANRDKYTEAFF. CDR3 in DNA: TGTGCCGCAAACCGGGACAAATACACTGAAGCTTTCTTT.

The rearrangement links TRBV7-2 to TRBJ1-4; TRBD1 agrees at 7 bases. Germline CDR1 is SGHTA and CDR2 is FQGNSA. The CDR3 is 17 residues long. With V trimmed by 3 bases and J by 7 bases, 14 bases remained unmatched. The CDR3 nucleotides read TGTGCCAGCAGCTTTCGACGGACAGGCTGGAATAGTGAAAAACTGTTTTTT. Translating gives CASSFRRTGWNSEKLFF.

The chain joins TRBV11-3 to TRBJ2-5; the match to TRBD2 covers 11 bases. The CDR3 sequence is 16 residues long. Losses at the gene ends were 4 bases for V and 4 bases for J; bases not matched to a gene: 8. CDR1 is SGHNT and CDR2 is YENEEA in the germline V gene. In DNA, the CDR3 is TGTGCCAGCAGCTCCCAGGGGCTAGCGGGAGGAGAGACCCAGTACTTC. It translates to CASSSQGLAGGETQYF.

There are a few counts of this clone. This chain joins TRBV18 and TRBJ2-2; TRBD2 aligns across 8 bases. Germline V CDR1 and CDR2: KGHSH, LQKENI. The CDR3 extends over 16 amino acids. The V and J ends lost 3 bases and 0 bases, in that order; junction bases with no gene match: 3. The CDR3 spells CASSPQTSANTGELFF. The CDR3 DNA reads as TGTGCCAGCTCACCTCAGACTAGCGCGAACACCGGGGAGCTGTTTTTT.